Reported below is one T cell receptor (beta chain). The antigen is unknown. V was cut by 5 bases and J by 4 bases, with 11 bases left in between. CDR1 is MNHNS, CDR2 SASEGT, per germline. CDR3 length: 13 residues. These data are taken from a study of shared clonotypes between healthy human individuals. Sequenced by immunoSEQ multiplex PCR; TCRdb stores in-frame clones only, minus some. The sample lists approximately 2,000,000 clones; under 95% were seen once. Study outcomes and limitations: Naive CD4 clonotype sharing across a few donors was around 5%.

Sequencing was done on a sample of naive CD4+ T cells from PBMCs. Subset specified: CD45RA+ positively selected. The chain combines TRBV6-1 with TRBJ1-2; D possibly corresponds to TRBD1 (6 bases). This receptor was identified in a man between 18 and 35 years old in good health. Some clones in this sample may be carry-over from other donors' samples. The DNA of the CDR3 is TGTGCCAGCAGTACCGGGACATTCTATGGCTACACCTTC. Translation gives CASSTGTFYGYTF.